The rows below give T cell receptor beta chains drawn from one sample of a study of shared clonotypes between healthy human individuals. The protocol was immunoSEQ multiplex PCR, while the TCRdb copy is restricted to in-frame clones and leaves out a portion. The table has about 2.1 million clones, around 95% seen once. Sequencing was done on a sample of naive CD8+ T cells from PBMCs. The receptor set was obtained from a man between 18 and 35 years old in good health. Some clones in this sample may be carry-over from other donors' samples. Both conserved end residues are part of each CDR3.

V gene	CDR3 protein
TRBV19	CASRGDWADEQYF
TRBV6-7	CASSPQRRLDRYEQYF
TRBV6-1	CASSELATSSYEQYF
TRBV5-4	CASSVSVVLRYEQYF
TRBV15	CATSRGTHNEQFF
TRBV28	CASRLTGSGTEAFF
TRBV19	CASSSGGTTRADGANVLTF
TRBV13	CASSSGGDNGDTQYF
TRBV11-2	CASSLGPGYYEQYF
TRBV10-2	CASNPGGRDTQYF
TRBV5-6	CASSRGQGSTEAFF
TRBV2	CASQSGWELTYEQYF
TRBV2	CASSRDRGSEQYF
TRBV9	CASSRAGGSSYEQYF
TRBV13	CASSPGLAGFQETQYF
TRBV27	CASAKYKNEQYF
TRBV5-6	CASSGGDREYNYEQYF
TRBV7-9	CASSHEGDIIPNTGELFF
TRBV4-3	CASSLAGGIYNEQFF
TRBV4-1	CASSPRSLGNQPQHF
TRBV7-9	CASSSSTSTDTQYF
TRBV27	CASSFAGADTQYF
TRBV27	CASSQIANSYEQYF
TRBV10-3	CAISESGGAFF
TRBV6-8	CATEAPGANYGYTF
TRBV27	CASSLASYTDTQYF
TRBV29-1	CSVALAGGTGELFF
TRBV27	CASSFGQGIADTQYF
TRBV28	CASSSTSYNEQFF
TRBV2	CASSAQGSNQPQHF
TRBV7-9	CASSFFRVGNTEAFF
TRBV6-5	CASSYFRRGDTQYF
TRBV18	CASSPGQPNTEAFF